The present entry profiles one T cell receptor beta chain with its context. In the study's own analysis: How many nucleated cells were present was estimated from reference gene primer amplification. Clones were sequenced by immunoSEQ multiplex PCR, and TCRdb holds only the in-frame ones, with some missing. V, J and clone size are taken as reported in that table, and D and trimming were inferred from the DNA itself. Of around 350,000 clones in the sample, about 88% were seen once. The CDR3 has 17 residues. V was trimmed by 2 bases and J by 0 bases, leaving 17 bases between them. The data were taken from a study of blood T cell repertoires in COVID-19. Background on the study: Nucleic acid was either cDNA or gDNA, and it came from T cells, B-cell-depleted T cells, or PBMCs.

The specimen was peripheral blood. This clonotype originated in a human donor in a cohort sampled during active COVID-19. This chain joins TRBV5-3 and TRBJ1-1; D not certain. TRBV5-3 is flagged as an ORF with uncertain function. The CDR3 DNA reads as TGTGCCAGAAGCTTTTCTCTGTTCACAGAGATGAACACTGAAGCTTTCTTT. Translated: CARSFSLFTEMNTEAFF.